This T cell receptor (beta chain) was found in a study of OX40 agonist ivuxolimab in advanced cancers. Turning to the study itself: Three individuals attained partial responses, comprising one hepatocellular carcinoma case and two cutaneous melanoma cases.

The assay was immunoSEQ multiplex PCR, and TCRdb's table has in-frame clones only and misses some. The table shows about 25,000 clones, with 65% to 90% occurring only once. The CDR3 runs 15 residues. The germline V and J ends were trimmed by 5 bases and 4 bases, with 17 bases remaining between them. Germline CDR1 reads MNHEY; CDR2 reads SMNVEV (reference sequence). The clonotype comes from an adult with an advanced solid tumor such as melanoma, head and neck, liver or kidney cancer. The sample consisted of CD4+ or CD8+ T cells sorted from blood, taken in a trial of the OX40 agonist ivuxolimab. The chain recombines TRBV27 with TRBJ1-1; a possible D gene is TRBD1 (6 bases). CDR3 DNA: TGTGCCAGCAGTCCCCTCGGGGGGCGCGTCACTGAAGCTTTCTTT. This codes for CASSPLGGRVTEAFF.